These 20 T cell receptor beta chains came from one sample sequenced in a study of beta chain features in type 1 diabetes. Study results and limitations: For Type 1 diabetes patients, all four CD4+ subsets carried TCRB CDR3s that were moderately but significantly shorter.

The isolated RNA, all of it, was reverse transcribed, so expressed TCRB transcripts were what got sequenced. The assay was immunoSEQ multiplex PCR, and TCRdb's table has in-frame clones only and misses some. Among under 300,000 clones, roughly 13% were seen once, and the ten largest hold about 0.018%. These receptors' targets are unknown. Sequencing was done on a sample of naive CD4+ T cells from blood. The receptors derive from a man aged 25 to 40 with type 1 diabetes.

The chain joins TRBV10-3 to TRBJ2-2; TRBD2 might be the D (6 bases). CDR1 is ENHRY and CDR2 is SYGVKD in the germline V gene. This CDR3 contains 14 residues. V was cut by 4 bases and J by 4 bases, with 10 bases left in between. The CDR3 here is CAISVSEGTGELFF. The DNA for the CDR3 is TGTGCCATCAGTGTCTCGGAGGGCACCGGGGAGCTGTTTTTT.

The genes are TRBV2 and TRBJ2-7, with D perhaps TRBD1 (6 bases). The CDR3 extends over 16 amino acids. Deletions cut 0 bases from V and 2 bases from J, with 14 bases between. Per germline, CDR1 SNHLY and CDR2 FYNNEI. DNA for the CDR3: TGTGCCAGCAGTGAAGCGCGGAGGACAGTCCCCTACGAGCAGTACTTC. The encoded protein is CASSEARRTVPYEQYF.

This chain connects TRBV5-1 to TRBJ1-1, with a tentative D call TRBD1 (6 bases). Looked up from germline, CDR1 is SGHRS and CDR2 is YFSETQ. V shed 4 bases and J shed 4 bases, with 17 bases lying between them. The length of the CDR3 is 15 residues. The CDR3 sequence: CASSPAGGHGTEAFF. The DNA of the CDR3 is TGCGCCAGCAGCCCGGCGGGGGGGCACGGCACTGAAGCTTTCTTT.

This chain connects TRBV11-3 to TRBJ2-2; 8 nucleotides align to TRBD2. The CDR3 sequence is 16 residues long. Germline V gene data show CDR1 as SGHNT and CDR2 as YENEEA. V lost 1 base to trimming and J lost 6 bases; unmatched junction nucleotides: 7. The CDR3 reads CASSLGIGRASGELFF. The CDR3 DNA is TGTGCCAGCAGCTTAGGGATCGGGAGGGCCTCCGGGGAGCTGTTTTTT.

The chain joins TRBV19 to TRBJ2-1, with TRBD2 matching 12 bases. Germline CDR1 and CDR2: LNHDA and SQIVND (reference sequence). This CDR3 contains 16 residues. Germline trimming cut 0 bases from V and 8 bases from J; bases unmatched to any gene: 5. In DNA, the CDR3 is TGTGCCAGTAGTATAGATGCTAGCGGGGGGGCGGATGAGCAGTTCTTC. The encoded protein is CASSIDASGGADEQFF.

The chain combines TRBV9 with TRBJ2-1; D unresolved. This CDR3 has 13 amino acids. V was trimmed by 2 bases and J by 4 bases, leaving 7 bases between them. Germline V gives CDR1 SGDLS, CDR2 YYNGEE. Written as DNA, the CDR3 is TGTGCCAGCAGCGTTGCGGTATACAATGAGCAGTTCTTC. Its translation: CASSVAVYNEQFF.

This clone came up a few times. This chain links TRBV2 with TRBJ2-2, with D perhaps TRBD2 (5 bases). The germline V and J ends were trimmed by 6 bases and 5 bases, with 16 bases remaining between them. The germline gives CDR1 SNHLY, CDR2 FYNNEI. The CDR3 is made up of 15 amino acids. CDR3 sequence (DNA): TGTGCCAGCAGCCTAGTCCTAGCTGTGACCGGGGAGCTGTTTTTT. It codes for CASSLVLAVTGELFF.

A few counts support this clone. The chain carries TRBV10-3 and TRBJ2-5; D is ambiguous. V was pared by 7 bases and J by 1 base, with 10 bases between. The CDR3 is 13 amino acids. In germline, CDR1 is ENHRY, CDR2 SYGVKD. The CDR3 loop reads CAIKAVSQETQYF. The CDR3 bases are TGTGCCATCAAGGCGGTCAGCCAAGAGACCCAGTACTTC.

J is TRBJ2-5 and V is TRBV30; the D gene is possibly TRBD2 (6 bases). This CDR3 region has 14 residues. V was cut by 2 bases and J by 6 bases, with 16 bases left in between. Germline CDR1 and CDR2: GTSNPN and SVGIG (reference sequence). For the CDR3, the DNA is TGTGCCTGGAGTCACCAGCCAGGAGGGAAGACCCAGTACTTC. Translated, it gives CAWSHQPGGKTQYF.

This clone was counted a few times. This chain connects TRBV28 to TRBJ1-2, with TRBD1 identical over 7 bases. V trimming: 4 bases; J trimming: 4 bases; junction bases outside the gene matches: 15. The CDR3 extends over 17 amino acids. Germline CDR1 is MDHEN and CDR2 is SYDVKM. This CDR3 is CASSSASYGTDSYGYTF. CDR3 bases: TGTGCCAGCAGTTCAGCCTCTTACGGGACAGACAGCTATGGCTACACCTTC.

Only a few counts were recorded for this clone. The V call is TRBV5-1, the J call TRBJ2-4; D is possibly TRBD1 (6 bases). From germline, CDR1 is SGHRS and CDR2 YFSETQ. The length of the CDR3 is 14 residues. V shed 0 bases and J shed 5 bases, with 9 bases lying between them. The CDR3 sequence: CASSLASGENIQYF. CDR3 sequence (DNA): TGCGCCAGCAGCTTGGCGTCAGGGGAAAACATTCAGTACTTC.

This clone has a handful of counts. The chain has TRBV30 and TRBJ2-6, with D perhaps TRBD1 (5 bases). Germline CDR1 is GTSNPN and CDR2 is SVGIG (reference sequence). V lost 5 bases and J lost 0, with 8 bases in between. The CDR3 length is 14 residues. DNA of the CDR3: TGTGCCTGGCTCCAGGGCTCTGGGGCCAACGTCCTGACTTTC. Its translation is CAWLQGSGANVLTF.

The rearrangement joins TRBV6-5 to TRBJ1-2, with D possibly being TRBD1 (5 bases). With 0 bases removed from V and 5 bases from J, the gap between germline ends came to 13 bases. The CDR3 length is 15 residues. CDR1 and CDR2 (germline): MNHEY, SVGAGI. The CDR3 nucleotides read TGTGCCAGCAGTTACTCTCCAGGGTCCCCATATGGCTACACCTTC. It translates to CASSYSPGSPYGYTF.

The chain carries TRBV5-4 and TRBJ2-7; a weak D match, TRBD2 (5 bases). The V gene's germline CDR1 is SGHNT and CDR2 YYREEE (reference sequence). V was shortened by 7 bases and J by 2 bases, with 16 bases between the two germline ends. This CDR3 has 14 amino acids. The CDR3: CASRLRGSTYEQYF. DNA for the CDR3: TGTGCCAGCCGGCTACGGGGTTCGACCTACGAGCAGTACTTC.

This clone came up a few times. This chain connects TRBV6-5 to TRBJ1-5, with a possible D match to TRBD1 (6 bases). CDR1 is MNHEY, CDR2 SVGAGI, per germline. The V and J ends lost 4 bases and 7 bases respectively, with 11 bases between them. CDR3 length: 13 residues. The CDR3 sequence: CASSLNREQPQHF. The CDR3 region has the DNA TGTGCCAGCAGTTTAAACAGGGAGCAGCCCCAGCATTTT.

The chain has TRBV7-2 and TRBJ2-5; 11 nucleotides match TRBD1. Germline V gene sequence: CDR1 SGHTA, CDR2 FQGNSA. Unmatched junction bases numbered 8, after V lost 5 bases and J lost 6 bases. The CDR3 runs 15 residues. CDR3 sequence (DNA): TGTGCCAGCAGCCAAGGACAGGGGGCTTTGAAGACCCAGTACTTC. Translated, it gives CASSQGQGALKTQYF. Full variable domain (rest looked up from reference TRBV7-2 and TRBJ2-5): GAGVSQSPSNKVTEKGKDVELRCDPISGHTALYWYRQSLGQGLEFLIYFQGNSAPDKSGLPSDRFSAERTGGSVSTLTIQRTQQEDSAVYLCASSQGQGALKTQYFGPGTRLLVL.

J is TRBJ1-5 and V is TRBV6-1, with TRBD1 matching over 7 bases. V lost 4 bases, J lost 1 base, and 1 base stayed unmatched. The CDR3 sequence is 14 residues long. The V gene's germline CDR1 is MNHNS and CDR2 SASEGT. In DNA form, the CDR3 reads TGTGCCAGCAGTGTACAGGGGAGCAATCAGCCCCAGCATTTT. Translating gives CASSVQGSNQPQHF.

V gene TRBV18 combines with J gene TRBJ2-3; the match to TRBD1 covers 7 bases. CDR1 KGHSH and CDR2 LQKENI come from the germline V gene. Losses at the gene ends were 0 bases for V and 0 bases for J; bases not matched to a gene: 3. This CDR3 has 16 amino acids. CDR3 residues: CASSPPGGRSTDTQYF. In DNA, the CDR3 is TGTGCCAGCTCACCACCAGGGGGCCGGAGCACAGATACGCAGTATTTT.

The J gene is TRBJ2-5, the V gene TRBV2, with D perhaps TRBD2 (5 bases). The V gene lost 8 bases and the J gene lost 2 bases, with 9 bases spanning the gap. This CDR3 has 12 residues. Germline V gives CDR1 SNHLY, CDR2 FYNNEI. The CDR3 DNA follows: TGTGCCAGCGGAGAGCGGCAAGAGACCCAGTACTTC. It yields the protein CASGERQETQYF.

CDR3 nucleotide sequence: TGTGCCAGCTCGCCTACACCCCGAACAGAGTCTAACTATGGCTACACCTTC. Protein product: CASSPTPRTESNYGYTF. The gene calls are TRBV18 and TRBJ1-2, with no clear D. Germline V gene data show CDR1 as KGHSH and CDR2 as LQKENI. The V and J ends lost 6 bases and 0 bases respectively, with 20 bases between them. This CDR3 spans 17 amino acids.